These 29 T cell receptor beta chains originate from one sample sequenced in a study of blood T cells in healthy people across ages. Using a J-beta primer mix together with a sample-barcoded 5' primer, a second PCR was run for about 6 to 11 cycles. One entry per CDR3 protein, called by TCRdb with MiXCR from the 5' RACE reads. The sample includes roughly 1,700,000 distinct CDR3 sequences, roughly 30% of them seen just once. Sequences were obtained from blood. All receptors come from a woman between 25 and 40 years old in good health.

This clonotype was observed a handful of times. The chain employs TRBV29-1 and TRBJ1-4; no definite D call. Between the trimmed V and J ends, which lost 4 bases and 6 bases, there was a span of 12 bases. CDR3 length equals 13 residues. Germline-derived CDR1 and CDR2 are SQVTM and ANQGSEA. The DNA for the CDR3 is TGCAGCGTTGTCCAGAACACACATGAAAAACTGTTTTTT. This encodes CSVVQNTHEKLFF.

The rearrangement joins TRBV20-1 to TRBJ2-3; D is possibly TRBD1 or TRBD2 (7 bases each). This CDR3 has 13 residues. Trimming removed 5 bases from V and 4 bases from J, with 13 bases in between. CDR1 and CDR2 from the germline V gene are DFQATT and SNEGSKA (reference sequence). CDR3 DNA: TGCAGTGCTCCAGGGGGGGGGCCAGATACGCAGTATTTT. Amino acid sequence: CSAPGGGPDTQYF.

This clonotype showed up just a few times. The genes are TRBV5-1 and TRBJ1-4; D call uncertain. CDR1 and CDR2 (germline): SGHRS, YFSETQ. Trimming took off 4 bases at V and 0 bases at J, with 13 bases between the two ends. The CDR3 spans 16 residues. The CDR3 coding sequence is TGCGCCAGCAGCCCTACGCTCGGCGCAACTAATGAAAAACTGTTTTTT. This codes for CASSPTLGATNEKLFF.

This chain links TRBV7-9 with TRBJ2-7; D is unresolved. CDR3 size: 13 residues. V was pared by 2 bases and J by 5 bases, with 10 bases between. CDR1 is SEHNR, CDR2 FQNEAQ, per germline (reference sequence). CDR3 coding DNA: TGTGCCAGCAGCTTACGATCCGCAAACGAGCAGTACTTC. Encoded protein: CASSLRSANEQYF.

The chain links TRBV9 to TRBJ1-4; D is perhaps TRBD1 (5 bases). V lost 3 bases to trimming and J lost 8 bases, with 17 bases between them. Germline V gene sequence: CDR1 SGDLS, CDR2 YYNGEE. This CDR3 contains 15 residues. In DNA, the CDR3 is TGTGCCAGCAGCGCAGAATGGGGCGCCGGGGAAAAACTGTTTTTT. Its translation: CASSAEWGAGEKLFF. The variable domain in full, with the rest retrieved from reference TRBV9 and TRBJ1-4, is DSGVTQTPKHLITATGQRVTLRCSPRSGDLSVYWYQQSLDQGLQFLIQYYNGEERAKGNILERFSAQQFPDLHSELNLSSLELGDSALYFCASSAEWGAGEKLFFGSGTQLSVL.

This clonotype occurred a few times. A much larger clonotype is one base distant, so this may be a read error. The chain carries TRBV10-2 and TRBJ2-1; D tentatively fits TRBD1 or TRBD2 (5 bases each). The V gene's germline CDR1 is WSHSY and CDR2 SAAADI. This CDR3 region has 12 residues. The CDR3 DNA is TGCGCCAGCAGAGCTCGGGGCAATGGGCAGTTCTTC. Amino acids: CASRARGNGQFF.

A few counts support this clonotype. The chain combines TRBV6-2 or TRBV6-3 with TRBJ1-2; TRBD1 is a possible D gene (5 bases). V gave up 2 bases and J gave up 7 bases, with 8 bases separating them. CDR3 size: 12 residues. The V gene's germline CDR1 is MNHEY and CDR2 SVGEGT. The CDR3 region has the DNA TGTGCCAGCAGTTACGGGGGAATTGGCTACACCTTC. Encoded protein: CASSYGGIGYTF.

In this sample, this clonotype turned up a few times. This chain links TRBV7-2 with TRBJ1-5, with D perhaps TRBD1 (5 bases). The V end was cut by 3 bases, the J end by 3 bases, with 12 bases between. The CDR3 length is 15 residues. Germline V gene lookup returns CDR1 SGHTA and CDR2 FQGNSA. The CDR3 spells CASSLSQGLNQPQHF. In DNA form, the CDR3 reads TGTGCCAGCAGCTTGAGCCAGGGCCTCAATCAGCCCCAGCATTTT.

The DNA of the CDR3 is TGTGCCAGCAGCCGACGACTAGCGGGGCCAGATACGCAGTATTTT. Translating gives CASSRRLAGPDTQYF. This sequence joins TRBV7-6 and TRBJ2-3, with 11 positions matching TRBD2. The CDR3 loop spans 15 amino acids. Unmatched junction bases numbered 5, after V lost 5 bases and J lost 4 bases. Germline V gives CDR1 SGHVS, CDR2 FNYEAQ.

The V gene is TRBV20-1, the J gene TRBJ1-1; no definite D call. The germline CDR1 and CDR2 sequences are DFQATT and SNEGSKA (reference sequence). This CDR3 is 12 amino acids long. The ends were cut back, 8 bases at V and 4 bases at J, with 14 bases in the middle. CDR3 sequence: CSTTWEGTEAFF. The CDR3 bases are TGCAGTACTACCTGGGAGGGCACTGAAGCTTTCTTT.

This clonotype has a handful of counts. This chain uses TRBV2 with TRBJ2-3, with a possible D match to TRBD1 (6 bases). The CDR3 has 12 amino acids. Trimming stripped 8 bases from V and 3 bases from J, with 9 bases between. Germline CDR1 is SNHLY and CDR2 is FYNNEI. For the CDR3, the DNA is TGTGCCAGCGATCAGGGGACAGATACGCAGTATTTT. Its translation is CASDQGTDTQYF. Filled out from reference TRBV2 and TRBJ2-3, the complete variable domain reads EPEVTQTPSHQVTQMGQEVILRCVPISNHLYFYWYRQILGQKVEFLVSFYNNEISEKSEIFDDQFSVERPDGSNFTLKIRSTKLEDSAMYFCASDQGTDTQYFGPGTRLTVL.

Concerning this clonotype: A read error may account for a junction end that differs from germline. The CDR3 nucleotides are TGCAGTGCTAGGTTAGGGAACGCGAACACCGGAGAGCTGTTTTTT. Amino acids: CSARLGNANTGELFF. The chain links TRBV20-1 to TRBJ2-2, with unresolved D. CDR3 length equals 15 residues. Per the germline V gene, CDR1 is DFQATT and CDR2 is SNEGSKA (reference sequence).

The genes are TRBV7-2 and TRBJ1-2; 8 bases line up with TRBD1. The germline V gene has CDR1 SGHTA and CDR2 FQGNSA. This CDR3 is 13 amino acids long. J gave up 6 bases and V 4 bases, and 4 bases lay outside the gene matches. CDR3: CASSSTGDDGYTF. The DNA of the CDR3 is TGTGCCAGCAGCTCGACAGGGGACGATGGCTACACCTTC.

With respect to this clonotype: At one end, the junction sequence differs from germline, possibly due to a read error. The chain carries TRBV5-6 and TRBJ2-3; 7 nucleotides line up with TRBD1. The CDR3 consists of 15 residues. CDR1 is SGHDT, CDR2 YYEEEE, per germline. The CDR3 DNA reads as TGTGCCAGCAGCTCCACCACAGGGGCCACAGATACGCGGTATTTT. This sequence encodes CASSSTTGATDTRYF.

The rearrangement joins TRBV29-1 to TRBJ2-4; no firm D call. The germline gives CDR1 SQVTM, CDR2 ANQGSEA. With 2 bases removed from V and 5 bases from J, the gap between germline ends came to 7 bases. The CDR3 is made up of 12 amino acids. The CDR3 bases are TGCAGCGTTGAAAGTGCGCAAAACATTCAGTACTTC. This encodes CSVESAQNIQYF. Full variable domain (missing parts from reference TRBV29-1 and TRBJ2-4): SAVISQKPSRDICQRGTSLTIQCQVDSQVTMMFWYRQQPGQSLTLIATANQGSEATYESGFVIDKFPISRPNLTFSTLTVSNMSPEDSSIYLCSVESAQNIQYFGAGTRLSVL.

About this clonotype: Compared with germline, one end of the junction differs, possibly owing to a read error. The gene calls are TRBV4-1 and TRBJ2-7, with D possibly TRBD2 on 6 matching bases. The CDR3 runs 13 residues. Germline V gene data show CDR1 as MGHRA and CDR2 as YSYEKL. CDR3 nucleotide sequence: TGCACCAGAATCGCGGGAAGCCGTTACGAGCAGTACTTC. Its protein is CTRIAGSRYEQYF.

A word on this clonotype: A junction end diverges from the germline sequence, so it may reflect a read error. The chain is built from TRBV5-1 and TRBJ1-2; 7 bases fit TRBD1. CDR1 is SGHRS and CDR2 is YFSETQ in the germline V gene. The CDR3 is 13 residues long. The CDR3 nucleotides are TGCGCCGGCAGCTTGGGCAGGGGGTACGGCTACACCTTC. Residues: CAGSLGRGYGYTF. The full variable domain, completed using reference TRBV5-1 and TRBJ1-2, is KAGVTQTPRYLIKTRGQQVTLSCSPISGHRSVSWYQQTPGQGLQFLFEYFSETQRNKGNFPGRFSGRQFSNSRSEMNVSTLELGDSALYLCAGSLGRGYGYTFGSGTRLTVV.

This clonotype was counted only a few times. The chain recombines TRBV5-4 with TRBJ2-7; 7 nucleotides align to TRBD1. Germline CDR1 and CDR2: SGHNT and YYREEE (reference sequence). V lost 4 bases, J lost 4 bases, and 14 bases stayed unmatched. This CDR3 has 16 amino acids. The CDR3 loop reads CASSPGQQVQVYEQYF. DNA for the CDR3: TGTGCCAGCAGCCCGGGACAGCAGGTCCAGGTATACGAGCAGTACTTC.

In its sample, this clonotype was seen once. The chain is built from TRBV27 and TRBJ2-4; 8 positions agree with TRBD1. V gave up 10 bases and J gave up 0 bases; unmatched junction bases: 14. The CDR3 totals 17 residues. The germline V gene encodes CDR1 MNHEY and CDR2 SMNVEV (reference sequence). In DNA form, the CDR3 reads TGTGCCAACAGGGGCAGACAGGGGCCCGTAGCCAAAAACATTCAGTACTTC. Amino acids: CANRGRQGPVAKNIQYF.

The CDR3 loop is CASSEGGTGLDTQYF. The CDR3 coding sequence is TGTGCCAGCAGTGAAGGGGGGACAGGGTTGGATACGCAGTATTTT. This chain joins TRBV6-4 and TRBJ2-3, with TRBD1 matching over 9 bases. The CDR3 spans 15 residues. Trimming took 3 bases from V and 6 from J; bases not matched to a gene: 7. The germline V gene has CDR1 MRHNA and CDR2 SNTAGT.

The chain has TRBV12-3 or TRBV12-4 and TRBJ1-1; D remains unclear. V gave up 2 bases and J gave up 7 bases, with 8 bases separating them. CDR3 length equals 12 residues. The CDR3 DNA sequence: TGTGCCAGCAGTTTATATCAGGTTGAAGCTTTCTTT. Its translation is CASSLYQVEAFF.

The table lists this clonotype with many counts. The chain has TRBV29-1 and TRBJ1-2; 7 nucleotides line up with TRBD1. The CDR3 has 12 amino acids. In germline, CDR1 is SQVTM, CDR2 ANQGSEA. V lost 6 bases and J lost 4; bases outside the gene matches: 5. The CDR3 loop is CSVDGTVYGYTF. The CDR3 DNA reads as TGCAGCGTCGACGGGACAGTCTATGGCTACACCTTC.

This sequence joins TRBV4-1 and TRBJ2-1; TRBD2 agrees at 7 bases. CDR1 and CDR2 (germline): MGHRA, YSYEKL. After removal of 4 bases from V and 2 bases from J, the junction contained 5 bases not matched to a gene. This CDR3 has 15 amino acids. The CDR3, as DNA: TGCGCCAGCAGCCCTCGGGGGGTTACCTACAATGAGCAGTTCTTC. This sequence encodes CASSPRGVTYNEQFF.

As DNA, the CDR3 is TGCGCCAGCAGCCAAGCGCCCAGCATGAACACTGAAGCTTTCTTT. It specifies CASSQAPSMNTEAFF. The gene calls are TRBV4-3 and TRBJ1-1; D is unresolved. Germline-derived CDR1 and CDR2 are LGHNA and YSLEER. This CDR3 is 15 amino acids long. V dropped 1 base and J dropped 0 bases, with 9 bases sitting between them.

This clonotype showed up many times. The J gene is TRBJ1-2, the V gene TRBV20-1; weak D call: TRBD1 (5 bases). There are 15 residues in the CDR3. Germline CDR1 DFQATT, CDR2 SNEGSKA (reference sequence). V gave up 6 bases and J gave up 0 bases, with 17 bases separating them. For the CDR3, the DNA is TGCAGTGCCGACACGGGATTGGGGGCTAACTATGGCTACACCTTC. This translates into CSADTGLGANYGYTF.

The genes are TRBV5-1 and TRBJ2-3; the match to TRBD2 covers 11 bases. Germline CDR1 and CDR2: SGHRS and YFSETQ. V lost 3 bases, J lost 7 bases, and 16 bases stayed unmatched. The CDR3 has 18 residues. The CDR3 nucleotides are TGCGCCAGCAGCTGGGGGGGGACCGGGACTAGCGGAACGAATACGCAGTATTTT. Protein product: CASSWGGTGTSGTNTQYF.

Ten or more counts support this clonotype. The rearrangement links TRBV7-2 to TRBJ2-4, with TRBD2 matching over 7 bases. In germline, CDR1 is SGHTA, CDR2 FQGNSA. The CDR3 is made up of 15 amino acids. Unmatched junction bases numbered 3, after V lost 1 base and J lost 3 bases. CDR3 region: CASSLGAGVKNIQYF. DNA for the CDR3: TGTGCCAGCAGCTTAGGGGCGGGAGTCAAAAACATTCAGTACTTC. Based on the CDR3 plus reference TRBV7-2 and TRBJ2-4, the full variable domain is GAGVSQSPSNKVTEKGKDVELRCDPISGHTALYWYRQSLGQGLEFLIYFQGNSAPDKSGLPSDRFSAERTGGSVSTLTIQRTQQEDSAVYLCASSLGAGVKNIQYFGAGTRLSVL.

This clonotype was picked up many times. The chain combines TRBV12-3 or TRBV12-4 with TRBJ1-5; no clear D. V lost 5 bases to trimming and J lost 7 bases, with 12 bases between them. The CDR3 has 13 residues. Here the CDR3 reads CASSQLGRQPQHF. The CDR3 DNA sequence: TGTGCCAGCAGTCAGCTAGGGCGGCAGCCCCAGCATTTT.

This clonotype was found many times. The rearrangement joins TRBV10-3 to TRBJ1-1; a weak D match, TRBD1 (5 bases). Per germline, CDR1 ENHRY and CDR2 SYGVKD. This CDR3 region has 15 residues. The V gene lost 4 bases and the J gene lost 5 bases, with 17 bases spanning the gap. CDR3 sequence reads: CAISVAGAGETEAFF. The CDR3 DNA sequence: TGTGCCATCAGTGTGGCTGGGGCAGGAGAGACTGAAGCTTTCTTT.